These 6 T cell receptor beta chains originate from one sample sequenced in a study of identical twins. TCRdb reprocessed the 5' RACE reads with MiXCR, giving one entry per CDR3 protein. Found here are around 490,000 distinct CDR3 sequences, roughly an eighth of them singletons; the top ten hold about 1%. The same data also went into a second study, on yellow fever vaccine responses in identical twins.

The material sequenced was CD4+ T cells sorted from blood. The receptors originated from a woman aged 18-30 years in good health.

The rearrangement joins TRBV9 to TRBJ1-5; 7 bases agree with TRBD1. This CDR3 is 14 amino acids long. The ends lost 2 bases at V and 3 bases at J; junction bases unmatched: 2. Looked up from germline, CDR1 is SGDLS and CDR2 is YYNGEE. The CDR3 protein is CASSVGTDNQPQHF. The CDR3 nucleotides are TGTGCCAGCAGCGTCGGGACAGACAATCAGCCCCAGCATTTT.

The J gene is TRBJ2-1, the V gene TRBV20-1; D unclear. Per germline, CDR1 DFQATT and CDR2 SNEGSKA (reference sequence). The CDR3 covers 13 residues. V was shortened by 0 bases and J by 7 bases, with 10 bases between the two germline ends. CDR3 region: CSAREVRANEQFF. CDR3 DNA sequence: TGCAGTGCTAGAGAGGTCCGAGCGAATGAGCAGTTCTTC.

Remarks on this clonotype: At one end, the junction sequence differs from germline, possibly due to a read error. In nucleotides, the CDR3 is TGTGCCAGCAGTCAAGGGGGGGCCATCCAGAACAATGAGCAGTTCTTC. This sequence encodes CASSQGGAIQNNEQFF. This chain links TRBV4-2 with TRBJ2-1; possible D gene TRBD2, 7 bases. The CDR3 totals 16 residues. The germline gives CDR1 LGHNA, CDR2 YNFKEQ.

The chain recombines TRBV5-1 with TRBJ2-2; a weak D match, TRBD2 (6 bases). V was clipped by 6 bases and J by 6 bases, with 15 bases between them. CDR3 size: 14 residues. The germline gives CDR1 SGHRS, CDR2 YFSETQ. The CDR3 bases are TGCGCCAGCAACCGGGACCTAGCGTCCGGGGAGCTGTTTTTT. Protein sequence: CASNRDLASGELFF.

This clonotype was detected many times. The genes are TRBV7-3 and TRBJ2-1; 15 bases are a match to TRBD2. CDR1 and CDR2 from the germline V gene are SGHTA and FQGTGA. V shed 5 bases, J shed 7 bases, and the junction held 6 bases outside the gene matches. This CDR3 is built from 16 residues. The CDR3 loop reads CASSRTSGGAMNEQFF. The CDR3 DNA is TGTGCCAGCAGCCGGACTAGCGGGGGGGCCATGAATGAGCAGTTCTTC.

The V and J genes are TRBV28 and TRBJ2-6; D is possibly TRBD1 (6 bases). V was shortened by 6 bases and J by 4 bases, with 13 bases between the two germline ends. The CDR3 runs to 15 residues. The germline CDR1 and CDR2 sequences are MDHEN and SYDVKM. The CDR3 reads CASRAQGSGANVLTF. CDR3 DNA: TGTGCCAGCAGGGCCCAGGGGTCGGGGGCCAACGTCCTGACTTTC.